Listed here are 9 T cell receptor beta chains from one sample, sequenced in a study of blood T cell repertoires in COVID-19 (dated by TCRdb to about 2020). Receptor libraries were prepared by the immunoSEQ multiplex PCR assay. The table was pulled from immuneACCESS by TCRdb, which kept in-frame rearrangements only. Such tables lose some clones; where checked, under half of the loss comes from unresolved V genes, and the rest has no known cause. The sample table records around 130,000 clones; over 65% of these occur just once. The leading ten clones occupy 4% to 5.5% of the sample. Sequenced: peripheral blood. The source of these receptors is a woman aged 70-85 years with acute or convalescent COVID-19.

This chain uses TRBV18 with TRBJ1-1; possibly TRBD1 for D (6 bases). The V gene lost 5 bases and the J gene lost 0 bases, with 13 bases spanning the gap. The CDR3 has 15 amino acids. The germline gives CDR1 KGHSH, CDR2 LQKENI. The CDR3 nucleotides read TGTGCCAGCTCAGAACAGGGACCCATGAACACTGAAGCTTTCTTT. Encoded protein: CASSEQGPMNTEAFF. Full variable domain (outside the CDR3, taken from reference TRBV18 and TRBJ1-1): NAGVMQNPRHLVRRRGQEARLRCSPMKGHSHVYWYRQLPEEGLKFMVYLQKENIIDESGMPKERFSAEFPKEGPSILRIQQVVRGDSAAYFCASSEQGPMNTEAFFGQGTRLTVV.

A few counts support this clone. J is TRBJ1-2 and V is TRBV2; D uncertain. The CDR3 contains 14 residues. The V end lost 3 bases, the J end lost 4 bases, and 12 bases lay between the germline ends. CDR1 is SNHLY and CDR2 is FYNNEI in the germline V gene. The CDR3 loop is CASSENGESYGYTF. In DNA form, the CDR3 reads TGTGCCAGCAGTGAGAACGGAGAGAGCTATGGCTACACCTTC.

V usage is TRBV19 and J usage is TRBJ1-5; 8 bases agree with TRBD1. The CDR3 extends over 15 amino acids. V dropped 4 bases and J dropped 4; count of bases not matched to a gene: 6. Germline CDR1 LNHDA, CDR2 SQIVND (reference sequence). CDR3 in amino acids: CASSRPGTGNQPQHF. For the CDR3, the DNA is TGTGCCAGTAGTAGACCCGGGACAGGAAATCAGCCCCAGCATTTT.

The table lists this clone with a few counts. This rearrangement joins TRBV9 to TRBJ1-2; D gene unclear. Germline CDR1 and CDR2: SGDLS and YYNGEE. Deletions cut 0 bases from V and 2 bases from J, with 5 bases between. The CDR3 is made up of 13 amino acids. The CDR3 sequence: CASSVDGNYGYTF. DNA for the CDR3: TGTGCCAGCAGCGTAGACGGGAACTATGGCTACACCTTC.

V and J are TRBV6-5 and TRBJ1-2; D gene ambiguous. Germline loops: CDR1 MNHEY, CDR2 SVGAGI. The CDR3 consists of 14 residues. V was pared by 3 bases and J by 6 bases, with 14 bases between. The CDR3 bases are TGTGCCAGCAGTTATTGGGCACGAGAAGATGGCTACACCTTC. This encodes CASSYWAREDGYTF.

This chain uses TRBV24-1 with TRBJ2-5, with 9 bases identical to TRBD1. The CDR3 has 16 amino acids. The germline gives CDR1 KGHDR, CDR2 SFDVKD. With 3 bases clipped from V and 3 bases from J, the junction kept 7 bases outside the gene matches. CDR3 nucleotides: TGTGCCACCAGTGATCCGGGACAGGGTTTGGAAGAGACCCAGTACTTC. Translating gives CATSDPGQGLEETQYF.

The CDR3 nucleotides read TGTGCCATCAGTTCAGGGGGCAAAGGGCAGTTCTTC. It encodes CAISSGGKGQFF. The rearrangement joins TRBV10-3 to TRBJ2-1; 8 positions match TRBD1. Germline CDR1 reads ENHRY; CDR2 reads SYGVKD. CDR3 length: 12 residues. Losses at the gene ends were 5 bases for V and 12 bases for J; bases not matched to a gene: 6.

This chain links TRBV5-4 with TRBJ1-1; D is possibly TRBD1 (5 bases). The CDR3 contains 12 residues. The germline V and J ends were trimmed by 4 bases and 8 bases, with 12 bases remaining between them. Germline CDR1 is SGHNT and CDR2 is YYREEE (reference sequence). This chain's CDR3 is CASSLPDSEAFF. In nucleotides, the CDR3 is TGTGCCAGCAGCCTCCCCGACAGCGAAGCTTTCTTT. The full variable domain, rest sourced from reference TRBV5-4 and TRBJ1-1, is ETGVTQSPTHLIKTRGQQVTLRCSSQSGHNTVSWYQQALGQGPQFIFQYYREEENGRGNFPPRFSGLQFPNYSSELNVNALELDDSALYLCASSLPDSEAFFGQGTRLTVV.

The CDR3 region is CASTSGTSMNEQFF. CDR3 coding DNA: TGTGCCAGCACCAGTGGGACTTCCATGAATGAGCAGTTCTTC. The rearrangement joins TRBV9 to TRBJ2-1; possible D gene TRBD2, 6 bases. V lost 6 bases to trimming and J lost 7 bases, with 17 bases between them. The CDR3 sequence is 14 residues long. The germline gives CDR1 SGDLS, CDR2 YYNGEE. Complete variable domain (other parts from reference TRBV9 and TRBJ2-1): DSGVTQTPKHLITATGQRVTLRCSPRSGDLSVYWYQQSLDQGLQFLIQYYNGEERAKGNILERFSAQQFPDLHSELNLSSLELGDSALYFCASTSGTSMNEQFFGPGTRLTVL.